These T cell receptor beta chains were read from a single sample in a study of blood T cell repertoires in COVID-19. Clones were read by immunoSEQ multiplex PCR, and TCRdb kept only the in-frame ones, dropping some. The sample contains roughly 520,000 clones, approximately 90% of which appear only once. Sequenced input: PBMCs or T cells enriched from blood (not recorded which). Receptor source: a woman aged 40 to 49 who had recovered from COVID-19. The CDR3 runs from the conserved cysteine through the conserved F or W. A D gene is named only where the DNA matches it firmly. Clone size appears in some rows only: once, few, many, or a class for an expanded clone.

CASSSSPGGRYYEQYF	TGTGCCAGCAGTTCCTCCCCGGGCGGGCGGTACTACGAGCAGTACTTC	TRBV27	.	.	TRBJ2-7
CASSQGLTGMKGYTF	TGTGCCAGCAGCCAAGGGTTGACAGGCATGAAGGGCTACACCTTC	TRBV3-1/TRBV3-2	.	.	TRBJ1-2
CSVEQGAGPYGYTF	TGCAGCGTTGAACAGGGAGCGGGCCCCTATGGCTACACCTTC	TRBV29-1	.	.	TRBJ1-2
CASTRDSINPYEQYF	TGTGCCAGCACTCGGGACAGCATAAATCCCTACGAGCAGTACTTC	TRBV6-5	TRBD1	.	TRBJ2-7
CASSISGQGFSQPQHF	TGTGCCAGTAGTATATCGGGACAGGGATTTAGTCAGCCCCAGCATTTT	TRBV19	TRBD1	few	TRBJ1-5
CASSRDRNTDTQYF	TGTGCCAGCAGTCGGGACAGAAACACAGATACGCAGTATTTT	TRBV7-2	TRBD1	.	TRBJ2-3
CASSVGLAANNEQFF	TGCGCCAGCAGCGTCGGACTAGCGGCAAACAATGAGCAGTTCTTC	TRBV10-1	TRBD2	.	TRBJ2-1
CASSFERDIEQFF	TGTGCCAGCAGCTTTGAACGGGACATTGAGCAGTTCTTC	TRBV9	.	.	TRBJ2-1
CAISEDRVNQPQHF	TGTGCCATCAGTGAAGACAGGGTTAATCAGCCCCAGCATTTT	TRBV10-3	TRBD1	.	TRBJ1-5
CASSQPTSGRTSYEQYF	TGCGCCAGCAGCCAACCAACTAGCGGGAGGACCTCCTACGAGCAGTACTTC	TRBV4-1	TRBD2	.	TRBJ2-7
CASSQPAQGWETQYF	TGTGCCAGCAGCCAACCGGCACAGGGGTGGGAGACCCAGTACTTC	TRBV14	TRBD1	.	TRBJ2-5
CASSGHRGTNTGELFF	TGTGCCAGCAGTGGGCACAGGGGAACGAACACCGGGGAGCTGTTTTTT	TRBV2	TRBD1	.	TRBJ2-2
CASSLDGQGAAGYTF	TGCGCCAGCAGCTTGGATGGACAGGGGGCGGCTGGCTACACCTTC	TRBV5-1	TRBD1	.	TRBJ1-2
CASSFLGTQNNEQFF	TGTGCCAGCAGTTTCCTCGGGACTCAAAACAATGAGCAGTTCTTC	TRBV6-6	.	.	TRBJ2-1